The TCR beta chain described here comes from a study of blood T cell repertoires in COVID-19. Study at large: The United States, Italy and Spain provided the acute and convalescent COVID-19 samples. Sample material is recorded as cDNA or gDNA derived from T cells, B-cell-depleted T cells, or PBMCs.

Original analysis: Amplification of reference gene primers was used by the study to estimate nucleated cell counts. Generated by immunoSEQ multiplex PCR, the TCRdb table keeps only in-frame clones and is missing some. V, J and clone size derive from that table, while D and trimming were established from the DNA sequence. The sample shows 180,000 or so clones, around 89% of them seen only once. The V gene end was trimmed by 4 bases and the J gene end by 7 bases; junction bases not matched to a gene: 6. The CDR3 consists of 14 residues. Germline CDR1 reads SGDLS; CDR2 reads YYNGEE. The sample taken for sequencing was peripheral blood. The source is a man aged 45 to 65 with acute or convalescent COVID-19. This chain uses TRBV9 with TRBJ1-4, with 8 nucleotides matching TRBD1. The CDR3 DNA follows: TGTGCCAGCAGCATCGGCAGGGGGCGTGAAAAACTGTTTTTT. This sequence encodes CASSIGRGREKLFF.